This T cell receptor (beta chain) was found in a study of cytomegalovirus exposure and HLA in healthy donors. The wider study: Earlier, fewer than 130 million unique TCR beta sequences were recovered from about 200 million T cells by an analysis. Whole-study findings and limits: The authors listed 150 to 200 TCR beta chains as cytomegalovirus-associated. In most subjects, TCR beta sequences reportedly gave accurate predictions of HLA-A and HLA-B alleles. Among donors in an Asian-associated ancestry cluster, a later analysis reportedly found fewer N-insertions than the approximately 700-donor mean.

The germline V gene encodes CDR1 MNHNS and CDR2 SASEGT. The CDR3 loop spans 17 amino acids. Trimming removed 3 bases from V and 1 base from J, with 16 bases in between. In this sample, this clone turned up a few times. Its antigen remains unknown. The PCR used 60 Vbeta and 13 Jbeta primers. The assay was immunoSEQ multiplex PCR, and TCRdb's table has in-frame clones only and misses some. This table has roughly 240,000 clones, more than 70% appearing once. The chain couples TRBV6-1 to TRBJ2-1; D might be TRBD2 (6 bases). This clonotype was sampled from a boy aged 5 to 17 in good health and CMV-seronegative. The sample comprised PBMCs. The CDR3 sequence is CASSDTISGSSYNEQFF. CDR3 nucleotides: TGTGCCAGCAGTGATACCATTAGCGGCTCTTCCTACAATGAGCAGTTCTTC.